One and the same sample provided the 21 T cell receptor beta chains below, sequenced in a study of regulatory T cells in long-lasting Graves disease. Time point meaning: newly diagnosed GD, antithyroid drugs for less than 3 months. Construction of the TCR library relied on RNA isolated from PBMCs. Researchers made TCR beta libraries by using iRepertoire HTBI primers and running Arm-PCR on CDR3 regions. TCRdb reanalysed the multiplex PCR reads using MiXCR and keeps one entry per CDR3 protein. There are 400,000 to 500,000 distinct CDR3 sequences in the sample; over 15% occur only once, and about 25% lies in the top ten. This sample also belongs to another study, concerning T cells in Graves' hyperthyroidism and ophthalmopathy.

This sample comprised peripheral blood mononuclear cells (PBMCs), obtained at new diagnosis, from a patient treated with antithyroid drugs. The receptors come from a woman between 18 and 30 years old with Graves disease.

The chain has TRBV30 and TRBJ1-1; D not certain. Germline V CDR1 and CDR2: GTSNPN, SVGIG (reference sequence). This CDR3 has 11 amino acids. Trimming removed 0 bases from V and 5 bases from J, with 4 bases in between. The chain's CDR3 is CAWSVVTEAFF. Written as DNA, the CDR3 is TGTGCCTGGAGTGTAGTAACTGAAGCTTTCTTT.

This clonotype was seen many times. The genes are TRBV3-1 and TRBJ2-4; TRBD2 is a possible D gene (5 bases). There are 13 residues in the CDR3. Germline assignment: CDR1 LGHDT and CDR2 YNNKEL (reference sequence). Trimming pared 4 bases from V and 11 bases from J, leaving 15 bases between. For the CDR3, the DNA is TGTGCCAGCAGCCGTGGACTTTCTACCGTTCAGTACTTC. Protein sequence: CASSRGLSTVQYF.

This clonotype was seen a few times. The chain combines TRBV9 with TRBJ1-6; 12 nucleotides align to TRBD1. J was trimmed by 8 bases and V by 3 bases; bases with no gene match: 9. The CDR3 is made up of 17 amino acids. Germline V CDR1 and CDR2: SGDLS, YYNGEE. The CDR3 bases are TGTGCCAGCAGCGCCGGGACAGGGGGCGCCGGGGATTCACCCCTCCACTTT. It yields the protein CASSAGTGGAGDSPLHF.

This clonotype was seen many times. The V gene is TRBV20-1, the J gene TRBJ2-7; maybe TRBD2 (5 bases). Germline CDR1 reads DFQATT; CDR2 reads SNEGSKA (reference sequence). CDR3 size: 12 residues. The CDR3 region is CSGTWTCYEQYF. CDR3 sequence (DNA): TGCAGCGGAACTTGGACTTGCTACGAGCAGTACTTC.

This clonotype has a count of ten or more. This chain uses TRBV7-2 with TRBJ2-7; D tentatively fits TRBD1 or TRBD2 (6 bases each). Per germline, CDR1 SGHTA and CDR2 FQGNSA. The CDR3 covers 14 residues. The V and J ends lost 5 bases and 4 bases respectively, with 15 bases between them. The CDR3 spells CASSPRGGLYEQYF. CDR3 in DNA: TGTGCCAGCAGCCCCCGAGGGGGACTTTACGAGCAGTACTTC.

This clonotype appeared a few times. The V gene is TRBV6-5, the J gene TRBJ2-7; 13 nucleotides align to TRBD2. The CDR3 has 16 residues. Per germline, CDR1 MNHEY and CDR2 SVGAGI. The V segment lost 2 bases and the J segment 6 bases; nucleotides outside the gene matches: 7. CDR3 amino acids: CASSYAGTSGTLEQYF. For the CDR3, the DNA is TGTGCCAGCAGTTACGCAGGGACTAGCGGGACTCTCGAGCAGTACTTC.

This chain uses TRBV7-2 with TRBJ2-2; D unresolved. Germline lookup yields CDR1 SGHTA and CDR2 FQGNSA. Trimming removed 7 bases at V and 6 bases at J, with 12 bases between. CDR3 length equals 13 residues. The DNA of the CDR3 is TGTGCCAGCACGGCCGACTGGTCCGGGGAGCTGTTTTTT. It encodes CASTADWSGELFF.

The table lists this clonotype with many counts. V and J are TRBV7-8 and TRBJ2-2; D uncertain. Germline values: CDR1 SGHVS, CDR2 FQNEAQ. The length of the CDR3 is 15 residues. The V and J ends lost 5 bases and 8 bases respectively, with 18 bases between them. CDR3: CASSRAGTPAGELFF. CDR3 DNA: TGTGCCAGCAGCCGCGCCGGCACACCGGCTGGGGAGCTGTTTTTT.

This clonotype came up a few times. The chain uses TRBV9 and TRBJ2-6, with D possibly called TRBD1 or TRBD2 (5 bases each). Germline V lookup: CDR1 SGDLS, CDR2 YYNGEE. This CDR3 region has 18 residues. The V gene lost 3 bases and the J gene lost 2 bases, with 18 bases spanning the gap. The CDR3 region is CASSEGTEQSPGANVLTF. CDR3 DNA sequence: TGTGCCAGCAGCGAGGGGACGGAACAAAGCCCTGGGGCCAACGTCCTGACTTTC. Drawing the rest from reference TRBV9 and TRBJ2-6, the complete variable domain is DSGVTQTPKHLITATGQRVTLRCSPRSGDLSVYWYQQSLDQGLQFLIQYYNGEERAKGNILERFSAQQFPDLHSELNLSSLELGDSALYFCASSEGTEQSPGANVLTFGAGSRLTVL.

V gene TRBV28 combines with J gene TRBJ2-2; 10 bases are shared with TRBD2. CDR3 length: 15 amino acids. CDR1 and CDR2 from the germline V gene are MDHEN and SYDVKM. Germline trimming cut 8 bases from V and 9 bases from J; bases unmatched to any gene: 12. CDR3 in DNA: TGTGCCAGCCTGAAGCGGGAGGGCAGGACCTGGGAGCTGTTTTTT. Amino acids: CASLKREGRTWELFF.

The V call is TRBV5-1, the J call TRBJ1-1; D might be TRBD1 (5 bases). This CDR3 has 14 residues. Germline V gives CDR1 SGHRS, CDR2 YFSETQ. Between the trimmed V and J ends, which lost 0 bases and 3 bases, there was a span of 9 bases. Written as DNA, the CDR3 is TGCGCCAGCAGCTTGGTGGGGGGTGACACTGAAGCTTTCTTT. Translation: CASSLVGGDTEAFF.

This clonotype showed up many times. This CDR3 is CASSLEAGGLLNTQYF. CDR3 sequence (DNA): TGTGCCAGCAGCTTAGAGGCGGGAGGTTTACTAAATACGCAGTATTTT. The chain recombines TRBV7-6 with TRBJ2-3; 8 positions match TRBD2. Germline CDR1 SGHVS, CDR2 FNYEAQ. V trimming: 1 base; J trimming: 7 bases; junction bases outside the gene matches: 10. This CDR3 is 16 amino acids long.

This clonotype has ten or more counts. The CDR3 spells CASSSTGGIAYEQYF. CDR3 sequence (DNA): TGTGCCAGCAGCTCCACAGGGGGTATTGCCTACGAGCAGTACTTC. This chain links TRBV7-9 with TRBJ2-7, with TRBD1 identical over 8 bases. The J segment lost 2 bases and the V segment lost 4 bases, leaving 7 bases of the junction unmatched. CDR3 length equals 15 residues. Germline V lookup: CDR1 SEHNR, CDR2 FQNEAQ (reference sequence).

This clonotype was seen ten or more times. The V gene is TRBV28, the J gene TRBJ2-7, with D possibly TRBD2 on 6 matching bases. CDR1 is MDHEN, CDR2 SYDVKM, per germline. Trimming removed 5 bases from V and 6 bases from J, with 14 bases in between. The CDR3 consists of 13 residues. CDR3 coding DNA: TGTGCCAGCAGTCTTCGGACTACCGGCGAGCAGTACTTC. It specifies CASSLRTTGEQYF.

This clonotype was seen many times. This chain connects TRBV27 to TRBJ2-6, with 7 bases that match TRBD1. The CDR3 spans 18 residues. Germline assignment: CDR1 MNHEY and CDR2 SMNVEV (reference sequence). V lost 5 bases and J lost 0; bases outside the gene matches: 10. The CDR3: CASSREGQFASGANVLTF. In DNA form, the CDR3 reads TGTGCCAGCAGTCGAGAGGGACAGTTTGCCTCTGGGGCCAACGTCCTGACTTTC.

This clonotype was seen a handful of times. The chain uses TRBV29-1 and TRBJ1-1; D possibly corresponds to TRBD1 (5 bases). V was trimmed by 2 bases and J by 1 base, leaving 14 bases between them. This CDR3 spans 15 amino acids. CDR1 SQVTM and CDR2 ANQGSEA come from the germline V gene. CDR3 in DNA: TGCAGCGTTGAATTGGACAACCGAAGGAACACTGAAGCTTTCTTT. Its translation: CSVELDNRRNTEAFF. Combining the CDR3 with reference TRBV29-1 and TRBJ1-1 gives the whole variable domain SAVISQKPSRDICQRGTSLTIQCQVDSQVTMMFWYRQQPGQSLTLIATANQGSEATYESGFVIDKFPISRPNLTFSTLTVSNMSPEDSSIYLCSVELDNRRNTEAFFGQGTRLTVV.

In its sample, this clonotype was seen a few times. DNA of the CDR3: TGCGCCAGCAGCCAAGACGTCGGGTTGGGCGCCAAAAACATTCAGTACTTC. Translated, it gives CASSQDVGLGAKNIQYF. The genes are TRBV4-3 and TRBJ2-4; D unclear. Germline loops: CDR1 LGHNA, CDR2 YSLEER. Trimming removed 0 bases from V and 1 base from J, with 13 bases in between. CDR3 length: 17 residues.

This clonotype was seen at least ten times. The V gene is TRBV7-2, the J gene TRBJ2-3; 11 nucleotides line up with TRBD2. Trimming took 2 bases from V and 6 from J; bases not matched to a gene: 4. Germline lookup yields CDR1 SGHTA and CDR2 FQGNSA. The CDR3 has 15 amino acids. CDR3 DNA sequence: TGTGCCAGCAGCTTAATTAGCGGGAGGGGGGATACGCAGTATTTT. It specifies CASSLISGRGDTQYF. The whole variable domain, filled in from reference TRBV7-2 and TRBJ2-3, reads GAGVSQSPSNKVTEKGKDVELRCDPISGHTALYWYRQSLGQGLEFLIYFQGNSAPDKSGLPSDRFSAERTGGSVSTLTIQRTQQEDSAVYLCASSLISGRGDTQYFGPGTRLTVL.

This clonotype was detected a few times. This sequence may be a read error, since a much larger clone differs from it by one base. CDR3 sequence (DNA): TGTGCCTGGGGTGTACATCCTCCCACTGAAGCTTTCTTT. Amino acids: CAWGVHPPTEAFF. The J gene is TRBJ1-1, the V gene TRBV30; D not certain. The length of the CDR3 is 13 residues. Germline CDR1 is GTSNPN and CDR2 is SVGIG (reference sequence). Drawing the rest from reference TRBV30 and TRBJ1-1, the complete variable domain is SQTIHQWPATLVQPVGSPLSLECTVEGTSNPNLYWYRQAAGRGLQLLFYSVGIGQISSEVPQNLSASRPQDRQFILSSKKLLLSDSGFYLCAWGVHPPTEAFFGQGTRLTVV.

This clonotype was picked up a small number of times. The gene calls are TRBV19 and TRBJ2-1; 8 nucleotides agree with TRBD2. There are 14 residues in the CDR3. Germline CDR1 reads LNHDA; CDR2 reads SQIVND (reference sequence). Trimming at V came to 7 bases and at J to 7 bases, leaving 9 bases not matched to a gene. Here the CDR3 reads CASTTGTRENEQFF. The CDR3 DNA follows: TGTGCCAGTACGACCGGGACTAGAGAAAATGAGCAGTTCTTC.

This clonotype was seen only once. The chain couples TRBV10-2 to TRBJ2-3; 8 bases align to TRBD2. Germline-derived CDR1 and CDR2 are WSHSY and SAAADI. This CDR3 comprises 16 residues. The V and J ends lost 5 bases and 3 bases, in that order; junction bases with no gene match: 10. The CDR3 DNA sequence: TGCGCCAGCAGTTTTTCGGGAGGGCCTAGAACAGATACGCAGTATTTT. It encodes CASSFSGGPRTDTQYF.